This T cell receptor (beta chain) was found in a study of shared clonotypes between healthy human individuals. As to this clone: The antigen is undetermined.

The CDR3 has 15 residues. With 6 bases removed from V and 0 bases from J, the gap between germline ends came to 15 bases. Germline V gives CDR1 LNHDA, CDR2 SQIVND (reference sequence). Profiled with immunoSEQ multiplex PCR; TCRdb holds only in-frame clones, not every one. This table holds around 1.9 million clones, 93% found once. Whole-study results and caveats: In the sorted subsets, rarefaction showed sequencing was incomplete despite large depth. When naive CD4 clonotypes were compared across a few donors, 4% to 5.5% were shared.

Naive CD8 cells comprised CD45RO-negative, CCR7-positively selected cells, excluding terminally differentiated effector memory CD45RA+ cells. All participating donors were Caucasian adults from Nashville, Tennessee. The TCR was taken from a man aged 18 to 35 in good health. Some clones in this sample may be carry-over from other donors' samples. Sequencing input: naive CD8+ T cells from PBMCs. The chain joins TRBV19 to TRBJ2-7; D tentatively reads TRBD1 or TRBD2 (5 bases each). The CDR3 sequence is CASSQGPRVSYEQYF. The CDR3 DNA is TGTGCCAGTAGCCAGGGACCTAGAGTCTCCTACGAGCAGTACTTC.